This entry lists 6 T cell receptor beta chains sequenced from one sample in a study of cytomegalovirus exposure and HLA in healthy donors. The PCR made use of 60 Vbeta and 13 Jbeta primers. The protocol was immunoSEQ multiplex PCR, while the TCRdb copy is restricted to in-frame clones and leaves out a portion. Seen here are tens of thousands of clones, approximately 70% observed once, and the top ten hold 4.9%. Input material: PBMCs. The receptors shown here come from a man between 60 and 70 years old in good health and CMV-seropositive.

The rearrangement links TRBV30 to TRBJ1-2; 7 bases fit TRBD1. Germline CDR1 and CDR2: GTSNPN and SVGIG (reference sequence). This CDR3 contains 13 residues. V shed 1 base, J shed 4 bases, and the junction held 3 bases outside the gene matches. The CDR3 DNA reads TGTGCCTGGAGTGCGGGACAGAGCTATGGCTACACCTTC. Translated, it gives CAWSAGQSYGYTF. Together with reference TRBV30 and TRBJ1-2, the CDR3 gives the full variable domain: SQTIHQWPATLVQPVGSPLSLECTVEGTSNPNLYWYRQAAGRGLQLLFYSVGIGQISSEVPQNLSASRPQDRQFILSSKKLLLSDSGFYLCAWSAGQSYGYTFGSGTRLTVV.

J is TRBJ2-1 and V is TRBV7-3, with 8 bases matching TRBD1. The CDR3 spans 16 residues. From germline, CDR1 is SGHTA and CDR2 FQGTGA. V was clipped by 4 bases and J by 0 bases; unmatched bases: 5. The CDR3, as DNA: TGTGCCAGCAGCTACGACGACAGGGGCTCCTACAATGAGCAGTTCTTC. It translates to CASSYDDRGSYNEQFF.

The chain carries TRBV4-3 and TRBJ2-1, with TRBD1 matching over 8 bases. Germline assignment: CDR1 LGHNA and CDR2 YSLEER. The CDR3 runs 13 residues. Trimming removed 5 bases from V and 6 bases from J; junction bases left unmatched: 3. CDR3 residues: CASSRGQVNEQFF. As DNA, the CDR3 is TGCGCCAGCAGCAGGGGACAGGTCAATGAGCAGTTCTTC.

This clone was counted between two and nine times. The CDR3 reads CASSPPGVWETQYF. The CDR3 DNA reads as TGTGCCAGTAGTCCTCCCGGGGTATGGGAGACCCAGTACTTC. J is TRBJ2-5 and V is TRBV19; a possible D gene is TRBD2 (5 bases). This CDR3 has 14 amino acids. CDR1 is LNHDA, CDR2 SQIVND, per germline (reference sequence). V lost 5 bases and J 5 bases, leaving 15 bases between the germline ends.

This rearrangement joins TRBV5-6 to TRBJ1-2; tentatively, D is TRBD1 (6 bases). CDR1 SGHDT and CDR2 YYEEEE come from the germline V gene. CDR3 length equals 12 residues. V was cut by 4 bases and J by 7 bases, with 11 bases left in between. The CDR3 protein is CASSLTGGGYTF. CDR3 in DNA: TGTGCCAGCAGCCTGACAGGAGGTGGCTACACCTTC.

This chain joins TRBV13 and TRBJ2-1, with 7 bases identical to TRBD1. The CDR3 is 18 amino acids. V shed 3 bases and J 0 bases; nucleotides not matched to a gene: 11. Per germline, CDR1 PRHDT and CDR2 FYEKMQ (reference sequence). Written as DNA, the CDR3 is TGTGCCAGCAGCTTGCTACAGGGGATGGGCAACTCCTACAATGAGCAGTTCTTC. This encodes CASSLLQGMGNSYNEQFF.